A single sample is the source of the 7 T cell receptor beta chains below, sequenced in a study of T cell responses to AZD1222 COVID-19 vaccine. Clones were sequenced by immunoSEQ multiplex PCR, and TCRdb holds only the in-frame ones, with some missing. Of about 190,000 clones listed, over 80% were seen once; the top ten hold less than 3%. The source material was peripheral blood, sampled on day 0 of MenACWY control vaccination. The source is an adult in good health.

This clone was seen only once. As DNA, the CDR3 is TGTGCCAGTAGTAACCAGGGGGCGGCATTCTACGAGCAGTACTTC. Its protein product is CASSNQGAAFYEQYF. The V call is TRBV19, the J call TRBJ2-7, with 8 bases aligning to TRBD1. The CDR3 spans 15 residues. Trimming removed 4 bases from V and 3 bases from J; junction bases left unmatched: 8. CDR1 LNHDA and CDR2 SQIVND come from the germline V gene (reference sequence). Full variable domain (rest looked up from reference TRBV19 and TRBJ2-7): DGGITQSPKYLFRKEGQNVTLSCEQNLNHDAMYWYRQDPGQGLRLIYYSQIVNDFQKGDIAEGYSVSREKKESFPLTVTSAQKNPTAFYLCASSNQGAAFYEQYFGPGTRLTVT.

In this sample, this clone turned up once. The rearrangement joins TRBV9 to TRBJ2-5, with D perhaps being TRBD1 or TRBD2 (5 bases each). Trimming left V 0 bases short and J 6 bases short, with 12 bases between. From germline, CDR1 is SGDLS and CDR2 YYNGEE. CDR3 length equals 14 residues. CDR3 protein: CASSVGLGAKTQYF. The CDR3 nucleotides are TGTGCCAGCAGCGTAGGGCTCGGGGCGAAGACCCAGTACTTC.

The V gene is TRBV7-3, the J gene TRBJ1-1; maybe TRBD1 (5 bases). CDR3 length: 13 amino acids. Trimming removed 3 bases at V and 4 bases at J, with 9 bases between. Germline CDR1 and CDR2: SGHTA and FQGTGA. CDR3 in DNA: TGTGCCAGCAGCTTTTCAGGGAGCACTGAAGCTTTCTTT. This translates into CASSFSGSTEAFF. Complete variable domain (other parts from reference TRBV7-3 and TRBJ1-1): GAGVSQTPSNKVTEKGKYVELRCDPISGHTALYWYRQSLGQGPEFLIYFQGTGAADDSGLPNDRFFAVRPEGSVSTLKIQRTERGDSAVYLCASSFSGSTEAFFGQGTRLTVV.

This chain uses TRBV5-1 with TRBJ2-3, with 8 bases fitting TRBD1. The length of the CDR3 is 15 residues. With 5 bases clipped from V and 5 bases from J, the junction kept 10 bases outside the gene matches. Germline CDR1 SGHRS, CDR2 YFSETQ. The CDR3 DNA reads TGCGCCAGCAGTTACGGACAGGGCTCGGGAGATACGCAGTATTTT. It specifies CASSYGQGSGDTQYF.

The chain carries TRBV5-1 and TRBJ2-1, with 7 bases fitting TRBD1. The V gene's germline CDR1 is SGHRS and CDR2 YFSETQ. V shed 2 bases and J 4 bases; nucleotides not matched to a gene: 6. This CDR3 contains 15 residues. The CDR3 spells CASSFQGVKYNEQFF. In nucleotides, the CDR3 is TGCGCCAGCAGCTTCCAGGGGGTAAAATACAATGAGCAGTTCTTC.

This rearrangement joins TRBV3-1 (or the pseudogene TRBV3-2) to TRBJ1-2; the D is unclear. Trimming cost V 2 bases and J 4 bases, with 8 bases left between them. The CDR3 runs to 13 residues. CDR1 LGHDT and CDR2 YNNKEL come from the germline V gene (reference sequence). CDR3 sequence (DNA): TGTGCCAGCAGCCAACAAGGGTCCTATGGCTACACCTTC. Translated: CASSQQGSYGYTF.

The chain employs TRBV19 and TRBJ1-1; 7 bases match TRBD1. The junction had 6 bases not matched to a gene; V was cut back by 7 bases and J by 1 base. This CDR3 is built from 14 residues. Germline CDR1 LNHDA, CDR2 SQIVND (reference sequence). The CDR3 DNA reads TGTGCCAGTACTCCGGGACAGAGGAACACTGAAGCTTTCTTT. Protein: CASTPGQRNTEAFF.